These 23 T cell receptor beta chains were sequenced from one sample in a study of cytotoxic CD8 clonotypes in ibrutinib-treated CLL. Sequencing was performed with immunoSEQ multiplex PCR; in TCRdb, only in-frame clones are kept and a portion is missing. The sample holds about 140,000 clones, more than 75% seen once. The material was PBMCs, obtained after 36 months of ibrutinib treatment. All receptors come from a human donor with chronic lymphocytic leukemia.

The V gene is TRBV5-1, the J gene TRBJ2-1; 9 nucleotides line up with TRBD2. Germline loops: CDR1 SGHRS, CDR2 YFSETQ. Losses at the gene ends were 6 bases for V and 3 bases for J; bases not matched to a gene: 7. The CDR3 runs 15 residues. This CDR3 is CASMIGTSSYNEQFF. DNA of the CDR3: TGCGCCAGCATGATAGGGACTAGCAGCTACAATGAGCAGTTCTTC.

The chain employs TRBV11-2 and TRBJ2-2; a possible D gene is TRBD2 (6 bases). This CDR3 is 13 amino acids long. Germline CDR1 reads SGHAT; CDR2 reads FQNNGV. Between the trimmed V and J ends, which lost 1 base and 9 bases, there was a span of 9 bases. CDR3 sequence: CASSLGRGRELFF. The CDR3 nucleotides read TGTGCCAGCAGCTTAGGGAGGGGAAGGGAGCTGTTTTTT.

The chain is built from TRBV7-3 and TRBJ2-1; the match to TRBD2 covers 13 bases. Germline CDR1 is SGHTA and CDR2 is FQGTGA. After removal of 5 bases from V and 10 bases from J, the junction contained 11 bases not matched to a gene. The CDR3 is made up of 16 amino acids. CDR3 sequence (DNA): TGTGCCAGCAGCCCATGGGGACTAGCGGGATCCGGGGAGCAGTTCTTC. Residues: CASSPWGLAGSGEQFF.

The chain is built from TRBV5-4 and TRBJ2-3; 11 bases align to TRBD2. Per the germline V gene, CDR1 is SGHNT and CDR2 is YYREEE (reference sequence). Trimming took 4 bases from V and 2 from J; bases not matched to a gene: 6. This CDR3 spans 16 amino acids. The CDR3 nucleotides read TGTGCCAGCAGCGTAGGGACTAGCGGAAACACAGATACGCAGTATTTT. Its protein is CASSVGTSGNTDTQYF.

The rearrangement links TRBV5-6 to TRBJ2-1; no reliable D call. Between the trimmed V and J ends, which lost 1 base and 3 bases, there was a span of 14 bases. Per germline, CDR1 SGHDT and CDR2 YYEEEE. The CDR3 is made up of 16 amino acids. CDR3 region: CASSLMVGRIYNEQFF. DNA for the CDR3: TGTGCCAGCAGCTTGATGGTGGGTAGAATCTACAATGAGCAGTTCTTC.

The gene calls are TRBV5-6 and TRBJ1-5, with D maybe TRBD1 (5 bases). The germline V and J ends were trimmed by 4 bases and 3 bases, with 14 bases remaining between them. In germline, CDR1 is SGHDT, CDR2 YYEEEE. The CDR3 covers 15 residues. The CDR3 DNA follows: TGTGCCAGCAGCCTCCGGGACGGCCTCAATCAGCCCCAGCATTTT. As protein: CASSLRDGLNQPQHF.

CDR3 amino acids: CASSSLAGGPPGELFF. In nucleotides, the CDR3 is TGTGCCAGCAGCTCGTTAGCGGGGGGGCCTCCCGGGGAGCTGTTTTTT. V and J are TRBV11-2 and TRBJ2-2, with 11 bases aligning to TRBD2. This CDR3 has 16 residues. V was clipped by 4 bases and J by 6 bases; unmatched bases: 7. From germline, CDR1 is SGHAT and CDR2 FQNNGV.

The chain recombines TRBV29-1 with TRBJ2-3; possibly TRBD2 for D (6 bases). CDR3 length equals 14 residues. The germline V gene encodes CDR1 SQVTM and CDR2 ANQGSEA. Trimming left V 6 bases short and J 1 base short, with 14 bases between. The DNA of the CDR3 is TGCAGCGTCCGAAGGTCGGGGGGCACAGATACGCAGTATTTT. This encodes CSVRRSGGTDTQYF.

V usage is TRBV9 and J usage is TRBJ2-7, with D hard to call. The germline CDR1 and CDR2 sequences are SGDLS and YYNGEE. The V gene lost 4 bases and the J gene lost 2 bases, with 13 bases spanning the gap. The CDR3 runs 14 residues. As DNA, the CDR3 is TGTGCCAGCAGCCCGAGGACGGCCCCCTACGAGCAGTACTTC. Translated, it gives CASSPRTAPYEQYF. The entire variable domain, with the rest obtained from reference TRBV9 and TRBJ2-7, is as follows: DSGVTQTPKHLITATGQRVTLRCSPRSGDLSVYWYQQSLDQGLQFLIQYYNGEERAKGNILERFSAQQFPDLHSELNLSSLELGDSALYFCASSPRTAPYEQYFGPGTRLTVT.

The chain couples TRBV7-9 to TRBJ2-7, with D unclear. Trimming removed 4 bases from V and 0 bases from J, with 10 bases in between. This CDR3 region has 14 residues. Germline CDR1 reads SEHNR; CDR2 reads FQNEAQ (reference sequence). CDR3 region: CASSSGRPSYEQYF. Written as DNA, the CDR3 is TGTGCCAGCAGCTCTGGACGGCCCTCCTACGAGCAGTACTTC.

The chain employs TRBV5-1 and TRBJ2-7; TRBD1 agrees at 9 bases. Germline CDR1 and CDR2: SGHRS and YFSETQ. The ends lost 4 bases at V and 3 bases at J; junction bases unmatched: 5. The CDR3 has 14 amino acids. The chain's CDR3 is CASSVQGAIYEQYF. The CDR3 DNA follows: TGCGCCAGCAGCGTACAGGGGGCGATCTACGAGCAGTACTTC.

The CDR3 sequence: CASSFQLAGGYEQYF. CDR3 in DNA: TGTGCCAGCAGTTTTCAACTAGCGGGGGGCTACGAGCAGTACTTC. V and J are TRBV28 and TRBJ2-7, with 12 bases matching TRBD2. V was pared by 3 bases and J by 3 bases, with 3 bases of the junction left unmatched. CDR1 is MDHEN, CDR2 SYDVKM, per germline. The CDR3 totals 15 residues.

This clone was seen only a few times. The rearrangement uses TRBV27 and TRBJ1-5; D call uncertain. Looked up from germline, CDR1 is MNHEY and CDR2 is SMNVEV (reference sequence). V was shortened by 5 bases and J by 3 bases, with 14 bases between the two germline ends. The CDR3 consists of 15 residues. DNA of the CDR3: TGTGCCAGCAGTCCTTGGACGGCTAACAATCAGCCCCAGCATTTT. It specifies CASSPWTANNQPQHF.

The chain carries TRBV6-5 and TRBJ2-5; the match to TRBD2 covers 11 bases. This CDR3 has 16 amino acids. Germline V CDR1 and CDR2: MNHEY, SVGAGI. The V segment lost 0 bases and the J segment 5 bases; nucleotides outside the gene matches: 5. The CDR3 reads CASSYSISGGAETQYF. The CDR3 region has the DNA TGTGCCAGCAGTTACTCGATTAGCGGGGGGGCTGAGACCCAGTACTTC.

This sequence joins TRBV5-4 and TRBJ1-4, with 8 bases that match TRBD1. This CDR3 contains 15 residues. Germline assignment: CDR1 SGHNT and CDR2 YYREEE (reference sequence). V lost 4 bases and J lost 8; bases outside the gene matches: 10. CDR3 amino acids: CASSAGTGGREKLFF. The CDR3 coding sequence is TGTGCCAGCAGCGCCGGGACAGGTGGCAGGGAAAAACTGTTTTTT.

V is TRBV12-5 and J is TRBJ2-7, with 14 bases lining up with TRBD2. V lost 4 bases and J lost 5; bases outside the gene matches: 10. The CDR3 extends over 17 amino acids. Germline V lookup: CDR1 LGHNT, CDR2 FRNRAP. CDR3 sequence reads: CASGYRLAGGIFHEQYF. The CDR3 DNA reads TGTGCTAGTGGTTACAGACTAGCGGGAGGGATCTTCCACGAGCAGTACTTC.

This clone is a singleton in its sample. The chain employs TRBV28 and TRBJ2-6; a weak D match, TRBD1 (5 bases). The V and J ends lost 3 bases and 0 bases respectively, with 9 bases between them. The CDR3 extends over 16 amino acids. Per the germline V gene, CDR1 is MDHEN and CDR2 is SYDVKM. The CDR3 reads CASSFGHSSGANVLTF. DNA of the CDR3: TGTGCCAGCAGTTTTGGACACAGCTCTGGGGCCAACGTCCTGACTTTC. The entire variable domain, with the rest obtained from reference TRBV28 and TRBJ2-6, is as follows: DVKVTQSSRYLVKRTGEKVFLECVQDMDHENMFWYRQDPGLGLRLIYFSYDVKMKEKGDIPEGYSVSREKKERFSLILESASTNQTSMYLCASSFGHSSGANVLTFGAGSRLTVL.

The CDR3, as DNA: TGCAGTGCTAGAAGGGTTGGCGAGCAGTACTTC. This sequence encodes CSARRVGEQYF. This rearrangement joins TRBV20-1 to TRBJ2-7; no clear D. This CDR3 is built from 11 residues. V lost 2 bases, J lost 6 bases, and 8 bases lay in between. Germline CDR1 DFQATT, CDR2 SNEGSKA (reference sequence).

The chain joins TRBV12-5 to TRBJ1-1, with D possibly matching TRBD1 (5 bases). The CDR3 loop spans 16 amino acids. Germline V gene data show CDR1 as LGHNT and CDR2 as FRNRAP. Trimming cost V 2 bases and J 0 bases, with 13 bases left between them. The CDR3 loop is CASGLYGQSMNTEAFF. The CDR3 DNA is TGTGCTAGTGGTTTGTACGGACAAAGCATGAACACTGAAGCTTTCTTT.

The chain joins TRBV2 to TRBJ2-4; 10 bases line up with TRBD1. There are 14 residues in the CDR3. V shed 6 bases and J 5 bases; nucleotides not matched to a gene: 4. CDR1 and CDR2 (germline): SNHLY, FYNNEI. CDR3: CASRDRGSENIQYF. The CDR3 nucleotides read TGTGCCAGCAGGGACAGGGGGTCGGAAAACATTCAGTACTTC.

The rearrangement links TRBV5-1 to TRBJ1-6, with D possibly matching TRBD1 (5 bases). V gave up 0 bases and J gave up 14 bases, with 15 bases separating them. The CDR3 is 14 residues long. From germline, CDR1 is SGHRS and CDR2 YFSETQ. As DNA, the CDR3 is TGCGCCAGCAGCTTGGAGGACCCTGCGGGGGCCCTCCACTTT. Protein sequence: CASSLEDPAGALHF. The variable domain in full, with the rest retrieved from reference TRBV5-1 and TRBJ1-6, is KAGVTQTPRYLIKTRGQQVTLSCSPISGHRSVSWYQQTPGQGLQFLFEYFSETQRNKGNFPGRFSGRQFSNSRSEMNVSTLELGDSALYLCASSLEDPAGALHFGNGTRLTVT.

V is TRBV5-1 and J is TRBJ2-4; unclear D gene. Trimming cost V 2 bases and J 5 bases, with 8 bases left between them. The CDR3 length is 13 residues. Per germline, CDR1 SGHRS and CDR2 YFSETQ. The CDR3 DNA reads as TGCGCCAGCAGCTTAAAAGGTGAAAACATTCAGTACTTC. Residues: CASSLKGENIQYF.

V is TRBV5-5 and J is TRBJ2-7; TRBD2 matches at 12 bases. This CDR3 has 16 amino acids. Germline V gene sequence: CDR1 SGHKS, CDR2 YYEKEE (reference sequence). After removal of 0 bases from V and 5 bases from J, the junction contained 6 bases not matched to a gene. The CDR3 nucleotides are TGTGCCAGCAGCTTGGGGGCTAGCGGGAGGGCTGACGAGCAGTACTTC. This gives the protein CASSLGASGRADEQYF.